This section outlines one TCR beta chain sequence together with its context. These data come from a study of blood T cell repertoires in COVID-19. Sequencing used immunoSEQ multiplex PCR; TCRdb keeps in-frame clones, though not all of them. The sample holds around 180,000 clones; roughly 80% are singletons and the top ten take less than 15%. The CDR3 extends over 15 amino acids. Germline CDR1 SGHRS, CDR2 YFSETQ. Trimming pared 0 bases from V and 2 bases from J, leaving 9 bases between. The sequencing sample was made of peripheral blood. This receptor was identified in a woman aged 80 or over with COVID-19, enrolled during active disease. The V gene is TRBV5-1, the J gene TRBJ1-3, with a tentative D call TRBD1 (5 bases). CDR3 bases: TGCGCCAGCAGCTTGGTAGGGACTCCTGGAAACACCATATATTTT. This sequence encodes CASSLVGTPGNTIYF.